The 17 T cell receptor beta chains listed next were all sequenced from one sample in a study of blood T cell repertoires in COVID-19. Using immunoSEQ multiplex PCR, the repertoire was profiled, and TCRdb retains in-frame clones only, with some absent. The sample yields about 200,000 clones, around four fifths seen once. Sequenced input: peripheral blood. These receptors were obtained from a man aged 60 to 69 with COVID-19, enrolled during active disease.

This chain connects TRBV5-4 to TRBJ2-5; 7 bases line up with TRBD1. The CDR3 spans 18 residues. The V gene's germline CDR1 is SGHNT and CDR2 YYREEE (reference sequence). V lost 0 bases to trimming and J lost 2 bases; unmatched junction nucleotides: 13. CDR3 DNA: TGTGCCAGCAGCTTGGGGAAAACAGGGGCCGGAACGCAAGAGACCCAGTACTTC. Translation gives CASSLGKTGAGTQETQYF.

V is TRBV19 and J is TRBJ1-3, with 10 bases aligning to TRBD1. The V gene's germline CDR1 is LNHDA and CDR2 SQIVND (reference sequence). There are 14 residues in the CDR3. Losses at the gene ends were 8 bases for V and 2 bases for J; bases not matched to a gene: 3. The chain's CDR3 is CASDRGLTGNTIYF. CDR3 nucleotides: TGTGCCAGTGACAGGGGGCTGACTGGAAACACCATATATTTT.

This clone has only a few counts. The chain combines TRBV7-9 with TRBJ1-1; no definite D call. Germline loops: CDR1 SEHNR, CDR2 FQNEAQ (reference sequence). This CDR3 is 14 amino acids long. Deletions cut 2 bases from V and 0 bases from J, with 7 bases between. The CDR3 reads CASSLFSVNTEAFF. CDR3 nucleotides: TGTGCCAGCAGCTTATTTTCAGTGAACACTGAAGCTTTCTTT. The complete variable domain, with remaining parts taken from reference TRBV7-9 and TRBJ1-1, reads DTGVSQNPRHKITKRGQNVTFRCDPISEHNRLYWYRQTLGQGPEFLTYFQNEAQLEKSRLLSDRFSAERPKGSFSTLEIQRTEQGDSAMYLCASSLFSVNTEAFFGQGTRLTVV.

The rearrangement joins TRBV6-5 to TRBJ1-1; possibly TRBD1 for D (5 bases). The V gene's germline CDR1 is MNHEY and CDR2 SVGAGI. The CDR3 sequence is 12 residues long. V was trimmed by 10 bases and J by 5 bases, leaving 14 bases between them. CDR3 amino acids: CATKGPPTEAFF. CDR3 coding DNA: TGTGCCACAAAGGGGCCCCCGACTGAAGCTTTCTTT.

This chain uses TRBV5-1 with TRBJ1-5, with D maybe TRBD1 (5 bases). Germline CDR1 reads SGHRS; CDR2 reads YFSETQ. CDR3 length equals 15 residues. Trimming removed 2 bases from V and 4 bases from J, with 13 bases in between. The CDR3 nucleotides are TGCGCCAGCAGCTTCGAGGCTGGGGGGAATCAGCCCCAGCATTTT. Translating it yields CASSFEAGGNQPQHF.

This clone was seen more than once but under ten times. J is TRBJ1-1 and V is TRBV7-8; D perhaps matches TRBD1 (6 bases). Germline CDR1 SGHVS, CDR2 FQNEAQ. The CDR3 covers 17 residues. Trimming cost V 4 bases and J 3 bases, with 21 bases left between them. This CDR3 is CASSWGTKVDLYTEAFF. The CDR3 DNA is TGTGCCAGCAGCTGGGGGACAAAGGTAGACCTGTACACTGAAGCTTTCTTT. Supplemented by reference TRBV7-8 and TRBJ1-1, the full variable domain reads GAGVSQSPRYKVAKRGQDVALRCDPISGHVSLFWYQQALGQGPEFLTYFQNEAQLDKSGLPSDRFFAERPEGSVSTLKIQRTQQEDSAVYLCASSWGTKVDLYTEAFFGQGTRLTVV.

The chain carries TRBV4-2 and TRBJ2-1; D not certain. Germline V CDR1 and CDR2: LGHNA, YNFKEQ. CDR3 length equals 13 residues. Trimming stripped 3 bases from V and 4 bases from J, with 7 bases between. The DNA of the CDR3 is TGTGCCAGCAGCCACCAGAATTACAATGAGCAGTTCTTC. Translated: CASSHQNYNEQFF.

The chain links TRBV4-1 to TRBJ1-4, with 7 bases fitting TRBD1. This CDR3 spans 14 amino acids. Losses at the gene ends were 6 bases for V and 5 bases for J; bases not matched to a gene: 6. Per the germline V gene, CDR1 is MGHRA and CDR2 is YSYEKL. CDR3 sequence (DNA): TGCGCCAGCAGGAGGGCAGGGGGAAATGAAAAACTGTTTTTT. It specifies CASRRAGGNEKLFF.

The rearrangement joins TRBV4-2 to TRBJ1-6; possibly TRBD1 for D (6 bases). CDR3 size: 15 residues. Trimming shortened V by 1 base and J by 7 bases, and 11 bases separated the two germline ends. CDR1 and CDR2 from the germline V gene are LGHNA and YNFKEQ. The CDR3 loop reads CASSQAGGANSPLHF. The CDR3 region has the DNA TGTGCCAGCAGCCAAGCTGGGGGCGCGAATTCACCCCTCCACTTT.

This chain uses TRBV20-1 with TRBJ2-1; TRBD2 matches at 10 bases. This CDR3 has 14 residues. Germline loops: CDR1 DFQATT, CDR2 SNEGSKA (reference sequence). V shed 3 bases, J shed 5 bases, and the junction held 4 bases outside the gene matches. The chain's CDR3 is CSASPLAGNNEQFF. Written as DNA, the CDR3 is TGCAGTGCTAGTCCACTAGCGGGAAACAATGAGCAGTTCTTC.

This sequence joins TRBV15 and TRBJ1-2; D is uncertain. This CDR3 has 16 residues. V was clipped by 0 bases and J by 0 bases, with 11 bases between them. CDR1 is LNHNV, CDR2 YYDKDF, per germline (reference sequence). As DNA, the CDR3 is TGTGCCACCAGCAGAGATGAGGGCAGAGCTAACTATGGCTACACCTTC. Translated, it gives CATSRDEGRANYGYTF.

The chain carries TRBV3-1 (or the pseudogene TRBV3-2) and TRBJ2-1; tentative D call: TRBD1 (6 bases). This CDR3 has 16 residues. Germline CDR1 LGHDT, CDR2 YNNKEL (reference sequence). V was shortened by 0 bases and J by 6 bases, with 15 bases between the two germline ends. CDR3 in DNA: TGTGCCAGCAGCCAAGACGTTGTGCAGGGGTTCAATGAGCAGTTCTTC. Translated: CASSQDVVQGFNEQFF.

Only one count was recorded for this clone. The rearrangement uses TRBV18 and TRBJ2-7; 9 positions match TRBD1. Germline assignment: CDR1 KGHSH and CDR2 LQKENI. The CDR3 is 15 residues long. The junction had 6 bases not matched to a gene; V was cut back by 6 bases and J by 0 bases. The CDR3 protein is CASSGGTGSSYEQYF. The CDR3 DNA reads TGTGCCAGCTCTGGAGGGACAGGGAGCTCCTACGAGCAGTACTTC.

The chain carries TRBV10-3 and TRBJ1-5; the D gene is possibly TRBD1 (6 bases). The V gene lost 10 bases and the J gene lost 7 bases, with 17 bases spanning the gap. This CDR3 contains 13 residues. CDR1 is ENHRY and CDR2 is SYGVKD in the germline V gene. In DNA, the CDR3 is TGTGCCACTTGTACAGGGAATGGCCAGCCCCAGCATTTT. Translation: CATCTGNGQPQHF.

The chain uses TRBV15 and TRBJ2-1; 7 bases agree with TRBD2. V shed 3 bases, J shed 11 bases, and the junction held 7 bases outside the gene matches. The CDR3 is made up of 13 amino acids. CDR1 is LNHNV and CDR2 is YYDKDF in the germline V gene (reference sequence). The CDR3 protein is CATSSLLAEKQFF. The DNA of the CDR3 is TGTGCCACCAGCAGCCTCCTAGCGGAGAAGCAGTTCTTC.

V usage is TRBV7-2 and J usage is TRBJ1-1; tentative D call: TRBD1 (6 bases). Germline CDR1 reads SGHTA; CDR2 reads FQGNSA. The germline V and J ends were trimmed by 4 bases and 9 bases, with 9 bases remaining between them. The CDR3 consists of 11 residues. CDR3 nucleotides: TGTGCCAGCAGCTCAGGGGTCAAAGCTTTCTTT. Translating it yields CASSSGVKAFF. The complete variable domain, with remaining parts taken from reference TRBV7-2 and TRBJ1-1, reads GAGVSQSPSNKVTEKGKDVELRCDPISGHTALYWYRQSLGQGLEFLIYFQGNSAPDKSGLPSDRFSAERTGGSVSTLTIQRTQQEDSAVYLCASSSGVKAFFGQGTRLTVV.

This rearrangement joins TRBV19 to TRBJ1-6; D unresolved. The germline gives CDR1 LNHDA, CDR2 SQIVND (reference sequence). The CDR3 totals 16 residues. V dropped 0 bases and J dropped 7 bases, with 13 bases sitting between them. For the CDR3, the DNA is TGTGCCAGTAGTATAGATCCGGCCTCGGGGAATTCACCCCTCCACTTT. This translates into CASSIDPASGNSPLHF.